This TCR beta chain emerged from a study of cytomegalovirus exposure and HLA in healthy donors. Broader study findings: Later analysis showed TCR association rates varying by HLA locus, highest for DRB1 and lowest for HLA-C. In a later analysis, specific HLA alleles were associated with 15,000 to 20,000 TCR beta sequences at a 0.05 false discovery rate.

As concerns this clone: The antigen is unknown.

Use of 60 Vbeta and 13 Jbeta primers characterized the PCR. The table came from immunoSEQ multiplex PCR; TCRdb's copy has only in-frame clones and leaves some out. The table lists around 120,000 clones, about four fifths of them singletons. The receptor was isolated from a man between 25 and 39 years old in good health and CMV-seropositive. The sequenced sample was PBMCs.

The CDR3 DNA reads as TGTGCCAGCAGCTTAAACCCAGGGTGGGAGACCCAGTACTTC. Protein: CASSLNPGWETQYF. The chain employs TRBV11-3 and TRBJ2-5, with D possibly matching TRBD1 (5 bases). Between the trimmed V and J ends, which lost 2 bases and 5 bases, there was a span of 12 bases. From germline, CDR1 is SGHNT and CDR2 YENEEA. The CDR3 spans 14 residues.